The 3 T cell receptor beta chains in this list originate from one sample, sequenced in a study of cytomegalovirus exposure and HLA in healthy donors. Researchers ran the PCR with 60 Vbeta and 13 Jbeta primers. Data came from immunoSEQ multiplex PCR; TCRdb stores just in-frame clones and leaves some out. With some 80,000 clones in the sample, the ten largest clones hold roughly 13%. The sample comprised PBMCs. These receptors came from a man aged 50-59 years in good health and CMV-seropositive.

This rearrangement joins TRBV5-1 to TRBJ1-2; D is undetermined. The CDR3 length is 14 residues. Trimming took off 4 bases at V and 4 bases at J, with 14 bases between the two ends. Germline V lookup: CDR1 SGHRS, CDR2 YFSETQ. CDR3 bases: TGCGCCAGCAGCCCCGGGGAAGCGTCCTATGGCTACACCTTC. Translation gives CASSPGEASYGYTF.

The V gene is TRBV18, the J gene TRBJ1-5, with D possibly TRBD1 on 5 matching bases. Per germline, CDR1 KGHSH and CDR2 LQKENI. The CDR3 sequence is 13 residues long. Trimming cost V 5 bases and J 6 bases, with 11 bases left between them. For the CDR3, the DNA is TGTGCCAGCTCAACACAGGAGCGTCAGCCCCAGCATTTT. It encodes CASSTQERQPQHF.

V and J are TRBV7-6 and TRBJ2-2; TRBD1 aligns across 10 bases. Trimming cost V 5 bases and J 7 bases; bases outside gene matches: 4. Germline-derived CDR1 and CDR2 are SGHVS and FNYEAQ. This CDR3 region has 14 residues. CDR3 protein: CASSLTGGGGELFF. The CDR3 bases are TGTGCCAGCAGCCTGACAGGGGGCGGCGGGGAGCTGTTTTTT.